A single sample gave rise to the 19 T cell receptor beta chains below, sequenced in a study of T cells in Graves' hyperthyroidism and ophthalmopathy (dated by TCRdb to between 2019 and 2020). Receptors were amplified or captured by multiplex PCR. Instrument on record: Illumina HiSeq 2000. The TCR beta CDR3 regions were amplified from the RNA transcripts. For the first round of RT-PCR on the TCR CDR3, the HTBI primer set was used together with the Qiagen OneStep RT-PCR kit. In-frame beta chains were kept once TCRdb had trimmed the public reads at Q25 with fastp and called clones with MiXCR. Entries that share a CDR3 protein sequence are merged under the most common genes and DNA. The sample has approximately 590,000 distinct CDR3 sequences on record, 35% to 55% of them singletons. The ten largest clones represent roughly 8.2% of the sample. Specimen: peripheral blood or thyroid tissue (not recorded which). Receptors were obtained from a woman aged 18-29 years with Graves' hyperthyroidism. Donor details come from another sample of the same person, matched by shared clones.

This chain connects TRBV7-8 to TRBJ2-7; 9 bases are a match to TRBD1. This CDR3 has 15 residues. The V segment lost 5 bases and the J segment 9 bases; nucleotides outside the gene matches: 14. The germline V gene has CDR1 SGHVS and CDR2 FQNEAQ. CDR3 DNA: TGTGCCAGCAGCCCGCGGGACAGGGAACCTATAGTGCAGTACTTC. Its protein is CASSPRDREPIVQYF.

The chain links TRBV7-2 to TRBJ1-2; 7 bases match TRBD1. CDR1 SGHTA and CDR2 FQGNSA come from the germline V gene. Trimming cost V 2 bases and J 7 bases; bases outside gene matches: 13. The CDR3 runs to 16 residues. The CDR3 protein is CASSLISETGSLGYTF. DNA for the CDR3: TGTGCCAGCAGCTTAATAAGCGAGACAGGGAGCCTTGGCTACACCTTC. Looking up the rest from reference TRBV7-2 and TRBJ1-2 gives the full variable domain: GAGVSQSPSNKVTEKGKDVELRCDPISGHTALYWYRQSLGQGLEFLIYFQGNSAPDKSGLPSDRFSAERTGGSVSTLTIQRTQQEDSAVYLCASSLISETGSLGYTFGSGTRLTVV.

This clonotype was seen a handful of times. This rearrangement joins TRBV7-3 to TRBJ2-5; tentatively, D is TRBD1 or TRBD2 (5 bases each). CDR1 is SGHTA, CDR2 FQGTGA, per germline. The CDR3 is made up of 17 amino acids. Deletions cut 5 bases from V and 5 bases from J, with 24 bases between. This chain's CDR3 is CASSPWGRDQMRETQYF. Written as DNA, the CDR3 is TGTGCCAGCAGCCCCTGGGGCAGGGACCAAATGCGGGAGACCCAGTACTTC.

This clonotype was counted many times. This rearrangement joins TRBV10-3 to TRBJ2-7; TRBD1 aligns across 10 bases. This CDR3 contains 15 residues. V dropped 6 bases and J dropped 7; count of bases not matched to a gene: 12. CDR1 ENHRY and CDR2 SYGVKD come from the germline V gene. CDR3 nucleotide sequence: TGTGCCATCAGCCTCAGTCCCGGGACAGGGGTTGAGCAGTACTTC. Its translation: CAISLSPGTGVEQYF.

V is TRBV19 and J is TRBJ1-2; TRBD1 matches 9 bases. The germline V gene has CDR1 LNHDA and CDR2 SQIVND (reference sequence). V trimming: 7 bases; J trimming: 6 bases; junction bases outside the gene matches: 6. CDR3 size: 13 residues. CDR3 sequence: CASTPDRGDGYTF. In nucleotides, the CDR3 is TGTGCCAGTACCCCGGACAGGGGCGATGGCTACACCTTC. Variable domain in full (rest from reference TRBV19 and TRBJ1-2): DGGITQSPKYLFRKEGQNVTLSCEQNLNHDAMYWYRQDPGQGLRLIYYSQIVNDFQKGDIAEGYSVSREKKESFPLTVTSAQKNPTAFYLCASTPDRGDGYTFGSGTRLTVV.

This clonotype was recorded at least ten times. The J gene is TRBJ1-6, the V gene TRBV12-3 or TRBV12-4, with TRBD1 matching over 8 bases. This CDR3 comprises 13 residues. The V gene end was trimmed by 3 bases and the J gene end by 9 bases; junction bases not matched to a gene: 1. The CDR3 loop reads CASSFDRGSPLHF. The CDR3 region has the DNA TGTGCCAGCAGTTTCGACAGGGGTTCACCCCTCCACTTT.

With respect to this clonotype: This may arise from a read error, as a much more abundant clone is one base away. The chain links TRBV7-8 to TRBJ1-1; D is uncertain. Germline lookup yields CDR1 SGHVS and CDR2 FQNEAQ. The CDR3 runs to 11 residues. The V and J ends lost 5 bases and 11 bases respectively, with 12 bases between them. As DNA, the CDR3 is TGTGCCAGCAGCCCTAATTCTCAGGCTTTCTTT. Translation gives CASSPNSQAFF.

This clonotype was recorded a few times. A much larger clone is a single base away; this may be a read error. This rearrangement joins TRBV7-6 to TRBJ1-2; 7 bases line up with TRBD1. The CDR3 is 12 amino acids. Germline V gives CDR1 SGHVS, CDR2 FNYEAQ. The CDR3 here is CAGSDREIGYTF. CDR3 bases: TGTGCCGGCAGTGACAGGGAGATTGGCTACACCTTC.

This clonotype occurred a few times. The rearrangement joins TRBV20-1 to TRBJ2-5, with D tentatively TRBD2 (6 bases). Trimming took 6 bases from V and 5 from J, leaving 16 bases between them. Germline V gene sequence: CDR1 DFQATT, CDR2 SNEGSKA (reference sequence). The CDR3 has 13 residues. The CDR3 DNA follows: TGCAGTGCCGAAACGACTAGAGGGGAGACCCAGTACTTC. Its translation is CSAETTRGETQYF.

In DNA, the CDR3 is TGTGCCAGTGGGAGGGGGACGGAACTGTTTTTT. Translation gives CASGRGTELFF. This chain uses TRBV19 with TRBJ1-4, with D possibly TRBD1 on 6 matching bases. The germline gives CDR1 LNHDA, CDR2 SQIVND (reference sequence). The length of the CDR3 is 11 residues. The V end lost 8 bases, the J end lost 12 bases, and 13 bases lay between the germline ends.

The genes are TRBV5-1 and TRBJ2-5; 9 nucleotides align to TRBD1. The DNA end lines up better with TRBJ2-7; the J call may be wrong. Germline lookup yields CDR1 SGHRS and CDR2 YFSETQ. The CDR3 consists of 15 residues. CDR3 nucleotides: TGCGCCAGCACCCCTGGGACAGGGAGTTGGTGCGAGCAGTACTTC. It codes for CASTPGTGSWCEQYF.

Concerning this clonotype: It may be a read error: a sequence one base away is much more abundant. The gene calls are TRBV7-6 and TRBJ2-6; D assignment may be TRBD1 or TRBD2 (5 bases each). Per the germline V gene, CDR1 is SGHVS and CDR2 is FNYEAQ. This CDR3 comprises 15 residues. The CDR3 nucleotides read TGTGCCAGCAGCTTCAGACTATCCGGGGCCAACGTCCCGACTTTC. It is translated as CASSFRLSGANVPTF.

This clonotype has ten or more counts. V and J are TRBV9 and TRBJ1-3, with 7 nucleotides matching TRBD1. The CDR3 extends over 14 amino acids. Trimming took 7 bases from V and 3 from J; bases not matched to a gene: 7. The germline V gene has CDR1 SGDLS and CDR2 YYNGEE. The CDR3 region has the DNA TGTGCCAGCCAAACAGGGGTGGATGGAAACACCATATATTTT. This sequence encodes CASQTGVDGNTIYF.

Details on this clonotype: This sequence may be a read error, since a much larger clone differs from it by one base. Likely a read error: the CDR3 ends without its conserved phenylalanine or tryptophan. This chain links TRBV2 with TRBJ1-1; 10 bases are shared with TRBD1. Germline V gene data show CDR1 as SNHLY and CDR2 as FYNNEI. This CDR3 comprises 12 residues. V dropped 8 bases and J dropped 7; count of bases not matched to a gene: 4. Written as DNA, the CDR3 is TGTGCCAGCGGGACAGGGGCGCTTGAAGCTTTCCTT. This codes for CASGTGALEAFL.

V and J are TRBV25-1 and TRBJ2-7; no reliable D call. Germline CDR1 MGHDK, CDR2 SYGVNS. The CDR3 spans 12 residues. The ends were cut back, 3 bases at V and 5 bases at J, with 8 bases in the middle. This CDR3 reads CASSDLWDEQYF. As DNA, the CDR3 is TGTGCCAGCAGTGACCTGTGGGACGAGCAGTACTTC.

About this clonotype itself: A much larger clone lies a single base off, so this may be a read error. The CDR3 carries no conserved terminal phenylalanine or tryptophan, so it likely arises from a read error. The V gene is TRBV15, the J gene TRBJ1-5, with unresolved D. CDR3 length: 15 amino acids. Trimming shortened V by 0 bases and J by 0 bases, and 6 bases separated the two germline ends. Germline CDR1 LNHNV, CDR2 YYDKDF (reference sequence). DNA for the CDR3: TGTGCCACCAGCAGAGAGGTTAATAGCAATCAGCCCCAGCATTCT. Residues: CATSREVNSNQPQHS.

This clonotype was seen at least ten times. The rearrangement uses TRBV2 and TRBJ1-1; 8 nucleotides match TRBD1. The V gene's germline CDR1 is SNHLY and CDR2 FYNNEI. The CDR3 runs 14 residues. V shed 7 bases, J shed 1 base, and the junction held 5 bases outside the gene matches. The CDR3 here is CASKHGTGNTEAFF. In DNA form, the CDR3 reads TGTGCCAGCAAACACGGGACAGGGAACACTGAAGCTTTCTTT.

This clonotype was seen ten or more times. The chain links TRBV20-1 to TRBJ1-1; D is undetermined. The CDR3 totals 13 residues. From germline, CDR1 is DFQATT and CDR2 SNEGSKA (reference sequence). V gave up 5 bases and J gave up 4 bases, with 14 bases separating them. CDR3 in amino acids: CSALRLTTTEAFF. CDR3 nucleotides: TGCAGTGCTCTTCGCCTGACGACCACTGAAGCTTTCTTT.

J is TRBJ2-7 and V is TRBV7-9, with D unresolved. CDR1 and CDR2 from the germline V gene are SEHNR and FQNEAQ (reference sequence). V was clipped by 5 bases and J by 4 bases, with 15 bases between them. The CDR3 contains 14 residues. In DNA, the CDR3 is TGTGCCAGCAGCCAAGGCCTAGTGGGATACGAGCAGTACTTC. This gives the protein CASSQGLVGYEQYF.